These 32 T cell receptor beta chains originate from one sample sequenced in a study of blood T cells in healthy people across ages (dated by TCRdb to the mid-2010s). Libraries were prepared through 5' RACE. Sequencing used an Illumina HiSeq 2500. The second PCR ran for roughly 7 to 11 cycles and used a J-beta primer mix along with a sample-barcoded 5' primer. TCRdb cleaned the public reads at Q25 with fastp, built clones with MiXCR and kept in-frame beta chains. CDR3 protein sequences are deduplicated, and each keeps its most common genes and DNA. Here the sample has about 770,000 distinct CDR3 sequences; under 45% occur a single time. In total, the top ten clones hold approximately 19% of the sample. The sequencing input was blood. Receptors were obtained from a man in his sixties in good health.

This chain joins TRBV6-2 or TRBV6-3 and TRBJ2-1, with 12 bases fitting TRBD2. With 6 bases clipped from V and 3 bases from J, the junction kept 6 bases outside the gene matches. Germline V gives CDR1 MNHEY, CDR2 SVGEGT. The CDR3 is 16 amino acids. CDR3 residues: CASRRLAGAGYNEQFF. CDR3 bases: TGTGCCAGCAGAAGACTAGCGGGAGCGGGCTACAATGAGCAGTTCTTC.

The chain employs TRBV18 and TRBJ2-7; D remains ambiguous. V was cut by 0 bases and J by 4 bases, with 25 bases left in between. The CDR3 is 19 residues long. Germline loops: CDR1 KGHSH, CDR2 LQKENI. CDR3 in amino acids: CASSPPPIISFDSRYEQYF. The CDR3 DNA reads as TGTGCCAGCTCACCACCGCCAATAATTAGTTTTGATTCCCGATACGAGCAGTACTTC.

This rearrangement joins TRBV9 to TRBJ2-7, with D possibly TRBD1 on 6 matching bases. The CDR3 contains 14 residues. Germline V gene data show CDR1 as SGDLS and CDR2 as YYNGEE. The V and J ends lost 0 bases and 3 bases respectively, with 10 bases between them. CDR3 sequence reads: CASSVGTEYYEQYF. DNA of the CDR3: TGTGCCAGCAGCGTAGGGACAGAGTACTACGAGCAGTACTTC.

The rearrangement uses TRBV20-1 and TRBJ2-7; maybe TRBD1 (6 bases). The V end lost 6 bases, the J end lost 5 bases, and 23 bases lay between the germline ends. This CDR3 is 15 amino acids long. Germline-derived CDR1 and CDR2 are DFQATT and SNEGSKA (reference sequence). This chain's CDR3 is CSALTGYVKVDEQYF. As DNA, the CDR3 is TGCAGTGCCCTAACAGGGTACGTTAAAGTCGACGAGCAGTACTTC.

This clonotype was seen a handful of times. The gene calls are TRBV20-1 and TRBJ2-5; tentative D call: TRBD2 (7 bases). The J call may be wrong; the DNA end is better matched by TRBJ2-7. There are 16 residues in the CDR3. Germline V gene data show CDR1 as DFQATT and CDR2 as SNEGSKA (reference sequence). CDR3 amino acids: CSAPVLGGAGPYEQYF. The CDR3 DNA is TGCAGTGCCCCGGTTCTTGGGGGGGCCGGGCCCTACGAGCAGTACTTC.

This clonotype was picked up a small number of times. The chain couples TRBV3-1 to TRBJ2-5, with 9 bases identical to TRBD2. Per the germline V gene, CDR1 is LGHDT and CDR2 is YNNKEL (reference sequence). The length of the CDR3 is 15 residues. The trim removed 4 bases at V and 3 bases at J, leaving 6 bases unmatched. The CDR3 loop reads CASSPRGLAKETQYF. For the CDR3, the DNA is TGTGCCAGCAGCCCAAGGGGACTAGCTAAAGAGACCCAGTACTTC.

This CDR3 reads CSARKSGGCRKDTQYF. DNA for the CDR3: TGCAGTGCTAGGAAAAGTGGGGGGTGTCGAAAAGATACGCAGTATTTT. The V and J genes are TRBV20-1 and TRBJ2-3; a weak D match, TRBD2 (6 bases). V lost 3 bases to trimming and J lost 5 bases, with 21 bases between them. Germline V gene sequence: CDR1 DFQATT, CDR2 SNEGSKA (reference sequence). The CDR3 is 16 residues long.

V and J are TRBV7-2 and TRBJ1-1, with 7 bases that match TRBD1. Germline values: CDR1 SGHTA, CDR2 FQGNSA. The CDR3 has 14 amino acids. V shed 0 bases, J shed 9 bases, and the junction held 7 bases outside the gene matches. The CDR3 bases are TGTGCCAGCAGCTTAGCCGGAACAGGGGCGAAAGCTTTCTTT. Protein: CASSLAGTGAKAFF.

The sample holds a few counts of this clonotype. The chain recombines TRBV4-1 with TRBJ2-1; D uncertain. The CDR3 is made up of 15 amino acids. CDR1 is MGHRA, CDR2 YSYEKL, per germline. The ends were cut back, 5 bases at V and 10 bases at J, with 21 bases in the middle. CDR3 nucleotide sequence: TGCGCCAGCAGCGAAAGGGAACAGCTGCCTAAAGAGCAGTTCTTC. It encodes CASSEREQLPKEQFF.

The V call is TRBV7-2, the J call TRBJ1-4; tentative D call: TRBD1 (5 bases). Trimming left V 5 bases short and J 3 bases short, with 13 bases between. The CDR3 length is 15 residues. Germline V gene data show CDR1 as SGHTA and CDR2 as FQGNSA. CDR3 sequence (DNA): TGTGCCAGCAGCCCCAAGGCGGGGGCTAATGAAAAACTGTTTTTT. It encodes CASSPKAGANEKLFF.

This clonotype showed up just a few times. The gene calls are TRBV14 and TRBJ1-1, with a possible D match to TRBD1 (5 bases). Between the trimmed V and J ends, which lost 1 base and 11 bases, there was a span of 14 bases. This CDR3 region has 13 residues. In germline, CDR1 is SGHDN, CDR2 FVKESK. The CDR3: CASSQGGGVGAFF. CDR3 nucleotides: TGTGCCAGCAGCCAAGGTGGAGGGGTCGGCGCTTTCTTT. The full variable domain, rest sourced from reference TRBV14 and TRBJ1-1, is EAGVTQFPSHSVIEKGQTVTLRCDPISGHDNLYWYRRVMGKEIKFLLHFVKESKQDESGMPNNRFLAERTGGTYSTLKVQPAELEDSGVYFCASSQGGGVGAFFGQGTRLTVV.

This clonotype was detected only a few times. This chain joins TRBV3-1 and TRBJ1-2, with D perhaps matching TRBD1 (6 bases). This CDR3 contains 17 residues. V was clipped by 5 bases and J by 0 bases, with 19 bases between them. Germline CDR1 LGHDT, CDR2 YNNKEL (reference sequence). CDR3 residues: CASSTFNPWTANYGYTF. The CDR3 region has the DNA TGTGCCAGCAGCACTTTTAATCCTTGGACAGCTAACTATGGCTACACCTTC.

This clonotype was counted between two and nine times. The CDR3 protein is CASSFPSVGGNTEAFF. The CDR3 DNA follows: TGTGCCAGCAGCTTCCCATCCGTGGGCGGGAACACTGAAGCTTTCTTT. The V call is TRBV7-9, the J call TRBJ1-1; unclear D gene. Trimming shortened V by 3 bases and J by 1 base, and 15 bases separated the two germline ends. CDR1 is SEHNR, CDR2 FQNEAQ, per germline (reference sequence). This CDR3 is built from 16 residues.

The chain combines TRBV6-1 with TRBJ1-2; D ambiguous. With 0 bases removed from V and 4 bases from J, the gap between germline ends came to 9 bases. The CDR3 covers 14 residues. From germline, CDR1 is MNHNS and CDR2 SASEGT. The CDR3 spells CASSEAQARYGYTF. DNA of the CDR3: TGTGCCAGCAGTGAAGCCCAGGCACGCTATGGCTACACCTTC.

CDR3 sequence reads: CASSQPGTDTQYF. As DNA, the CDR3 is TGTGCCAGCAGCCAACCAGGAACAGATACGCAGTATTTT. This chain links TRBV3-1 with TRBJ2-3; D not certain. V lost 2 bases and J 3 bases, leaving 6 bases between the germline ends. CDR1 is LGHDT, CDR2 YNNKEL, per germline (reference sequence). This CDR3 spans 13 amino acids.

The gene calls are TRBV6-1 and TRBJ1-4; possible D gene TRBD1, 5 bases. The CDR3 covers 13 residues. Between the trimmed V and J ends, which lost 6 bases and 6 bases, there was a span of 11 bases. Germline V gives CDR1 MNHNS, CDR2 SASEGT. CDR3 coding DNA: TGTGCCAGCAGCAGGACAAATGATGAAAAACTGTTTTTT. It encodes CASSRTNDEKLFF.

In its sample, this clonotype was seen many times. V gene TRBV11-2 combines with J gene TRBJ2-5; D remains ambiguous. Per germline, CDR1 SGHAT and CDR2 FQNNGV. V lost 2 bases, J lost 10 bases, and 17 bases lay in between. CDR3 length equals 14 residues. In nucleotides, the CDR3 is TGTGCCAGCAGCTTACGTGCGGCCGCTCCGGACCAGTACTTC. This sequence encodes CASSLRAAAPDQYF. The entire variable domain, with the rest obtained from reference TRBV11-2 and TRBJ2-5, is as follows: EAGVAQSPRYKIIEKRQSVAFWCNPISGHATLYWYQQILGQGPKLLIQFQNNGVVDDSQLPKDRFSAERLKGVDSTLKIQPAKLEDSAVYLCASSLRAAAPDQYFGPGTRLLVL.

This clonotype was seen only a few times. The CDR3 loop is CSVGDPQETQYF. The CDR3 DNA reads TGCAGCGTTGGTGACCCCCAAGAGACCCAGTACTTC. This chain links TRBV29-1 with TRBJ2-5; no definite D call. CDR3 size: 12 residues. CDR1 and CDR2 (germline): SQVTM, ANQGSEA. Trimming removed 4 bases at V and 1 base at J, with 7 bases between.

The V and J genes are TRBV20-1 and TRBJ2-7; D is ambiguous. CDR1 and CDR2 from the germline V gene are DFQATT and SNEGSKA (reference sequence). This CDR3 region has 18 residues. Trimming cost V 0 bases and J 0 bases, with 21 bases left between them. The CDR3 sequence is CSARDLSNTLAFSYEQYF. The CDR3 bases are TGCAGTGCTAGAGATTTATCTAACACCCTTGCCTTCTCCTACGAGCAGTACTTC.

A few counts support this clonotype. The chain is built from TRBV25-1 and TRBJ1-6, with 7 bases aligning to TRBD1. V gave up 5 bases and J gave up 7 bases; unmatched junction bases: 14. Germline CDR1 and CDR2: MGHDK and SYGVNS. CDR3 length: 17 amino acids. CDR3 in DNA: TGTGCCAGCAGTCAACTAACGTCCGGGACAGTCAATTCACCCCTCCACTTT. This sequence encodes CASSQLTSGTVNSPLHF.

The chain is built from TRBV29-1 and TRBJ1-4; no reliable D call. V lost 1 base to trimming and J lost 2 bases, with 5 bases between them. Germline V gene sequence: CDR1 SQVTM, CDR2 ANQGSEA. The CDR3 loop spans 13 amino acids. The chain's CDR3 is CSVEGWTNEKLFF. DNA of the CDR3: TGCAGCGTTGAAGGATGGACTAATGAAAAACTGTTTTTT. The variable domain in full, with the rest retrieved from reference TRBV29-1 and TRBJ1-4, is SAVISQKPSRDICQRGTSLTIQCQVDSQVTMMFWYRQQPGQSLTLIATANQGSEATYESGFVIDKFPISRPNLTFSTLTVSNMSPEDSSIYLCSVEGWTNEKLFFGSGTQLSVL.

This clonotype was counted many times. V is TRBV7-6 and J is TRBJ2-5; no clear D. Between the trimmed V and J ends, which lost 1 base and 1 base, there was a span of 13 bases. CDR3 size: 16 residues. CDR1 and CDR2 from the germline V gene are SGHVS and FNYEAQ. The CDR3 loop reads CASSLGPAAPQETQYF. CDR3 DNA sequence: TGTGCCAGCAGCTTAGGTCCGGCCGCCCCCCAAGAGACCCAGTACTTC.

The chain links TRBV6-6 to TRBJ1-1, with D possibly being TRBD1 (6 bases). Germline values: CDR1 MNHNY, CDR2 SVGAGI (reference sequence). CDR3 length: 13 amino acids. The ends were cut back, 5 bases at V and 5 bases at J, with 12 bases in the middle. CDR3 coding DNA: TGTGCCAGCAGTCAGCAGGGGTGGACTGAAGCTTTCTTT. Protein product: CASSQQGWTEAFF.

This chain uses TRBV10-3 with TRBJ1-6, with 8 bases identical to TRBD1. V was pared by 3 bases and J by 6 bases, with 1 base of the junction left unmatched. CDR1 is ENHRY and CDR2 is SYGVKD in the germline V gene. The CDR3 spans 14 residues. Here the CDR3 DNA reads TGTGCCATCAGTGATGGACAGGGTAATTCACCCCTCCACTTT. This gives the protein CAISDGQGNSPLHF.

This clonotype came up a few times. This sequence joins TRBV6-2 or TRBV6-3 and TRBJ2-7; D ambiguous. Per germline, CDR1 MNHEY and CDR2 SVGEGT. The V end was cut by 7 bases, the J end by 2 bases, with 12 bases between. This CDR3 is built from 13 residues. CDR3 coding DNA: TGTGCCAGCACCAACAGTATTACCTACGAGCAGTACTTC. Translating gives CASTNSITYEQYF.

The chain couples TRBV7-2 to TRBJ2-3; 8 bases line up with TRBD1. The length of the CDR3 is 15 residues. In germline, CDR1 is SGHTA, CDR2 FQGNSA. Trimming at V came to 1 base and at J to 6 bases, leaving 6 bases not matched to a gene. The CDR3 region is CASSLETGVRDTQYF. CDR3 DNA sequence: TGTGCCAGCAGCTTAGAGACAGGGGTAAGGGATACGCAGTATTTT.

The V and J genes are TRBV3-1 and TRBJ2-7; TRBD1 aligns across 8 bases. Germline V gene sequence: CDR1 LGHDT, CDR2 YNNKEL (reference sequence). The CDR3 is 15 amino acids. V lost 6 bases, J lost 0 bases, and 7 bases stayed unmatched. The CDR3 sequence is CASSMTGVNSYEQYF. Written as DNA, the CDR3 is TGTGCCAGCAGTATGACAGGGGTAAACTCCTACGAGCAGTACTTC.

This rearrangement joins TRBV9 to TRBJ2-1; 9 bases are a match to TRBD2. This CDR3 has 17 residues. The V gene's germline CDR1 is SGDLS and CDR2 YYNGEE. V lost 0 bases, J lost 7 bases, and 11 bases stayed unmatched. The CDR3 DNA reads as TGTGCCAGCAGCGTAGATCCAGCGGGGGGAGGTGGGAATGAGCAGTTCTTC. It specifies CASSVDPAGGGGNEQFF.

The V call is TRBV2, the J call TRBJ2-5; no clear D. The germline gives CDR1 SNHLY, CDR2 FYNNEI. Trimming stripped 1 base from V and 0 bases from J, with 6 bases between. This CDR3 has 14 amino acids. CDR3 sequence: CASSEEGNQETQYF. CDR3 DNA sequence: TGTGCCAGCAGTGAAGAGGGAAACCAAGAGACCCAGTACTTC.

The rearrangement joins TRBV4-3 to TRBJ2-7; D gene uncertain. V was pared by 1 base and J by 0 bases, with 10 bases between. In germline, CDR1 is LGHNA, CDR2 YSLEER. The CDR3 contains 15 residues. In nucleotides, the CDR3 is TGCGCCAGCAGCCAAGGAGGCCTAAGCTCCTACGAGCAGTACTTC. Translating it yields CASSQGGLSSYEQYF.

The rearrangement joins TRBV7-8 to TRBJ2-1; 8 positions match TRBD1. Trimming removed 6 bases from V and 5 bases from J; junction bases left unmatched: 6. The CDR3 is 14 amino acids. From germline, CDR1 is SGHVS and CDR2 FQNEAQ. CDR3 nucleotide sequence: TGTGCCAGCAGGCCCGGGACAGGCAACAATGAGCAGTTCTTC. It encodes CASRPGTGNNEQFF.

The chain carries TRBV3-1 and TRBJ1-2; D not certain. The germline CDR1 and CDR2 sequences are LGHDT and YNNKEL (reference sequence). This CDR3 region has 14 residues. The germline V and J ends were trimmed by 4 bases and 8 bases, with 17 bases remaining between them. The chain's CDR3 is CASSLDRARIGYTF. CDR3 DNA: TGTGCCAGCAGCCTAGACCGGGCGAGGATCGGCTACACCTTC.